A single sample gave rise to the 3 T cell receptor beta chains below, sequenced in a study of T cells in Graves' hyperthyroidism and ophthalmopathy. Template material for amplifying TCR beta CDR3 regions consisted of RNA transcripts. TCR CDR3 underwent first-round RT-PCR with the HTBI primer set. TCRdb re-called the multiplex PCR reads with MiXCR, one entry per CDR3 protein. The sample contains under 700,000 distinct CDR3 sequences, approximately 15% of which appear only once. The sequencing input was blood. The source of these receptors is a woman aged 18-35 years with Graves' hyperthyroidism.

V usage is TRBV12-3 or TRBV12-4 and J usage is TRBJ1-2; D uncertain. V gave up 7 bases and J gave up 5 bases, with 14 bases separating them. This CDR3 has 13 amino acids. The CDR3 region has the DNA TGTGCCAGCACTTTCGGCGCAGAGTATGGCTACACCTTC. This codes for CASTFGAEYGYTF.

The chain is built from TRBV5-8 and TRBJ1-1; D possibly corresponds to TRBD1 (6 bases). The germline V and J ends were trimmed by 2 bases and 4 bases, with 15 bases remaining between them. The CDR3 is made up of 15 amino acids. Germline V lookup: CDR1 SGHTS, CDR2 YDEGEE. CDR3 coding DNA: TGTGCCAGCAGCTTTCCAGGGGTGGGGAGCACTGAAGCTTTCTTT. Amino acids: CASSFPGVGSTEAFF.

This clonotype was found many times. CDR3 amino acids: CASSAVAGGPLVDNEQFF. The CDR3 nucleotides are TGTGCCAGCAGCGCTGTAGCGGGGGGGCCACTGGTGGACAATGAGCAGTTCTTC. The J gene is TRBJ2-1, the V gene TRBV7-2; 11 nucleotides line up with TRBD2. The germline V gene has CDR1 SGHTA and CDR2 FQGNSA. The CDR3 is 18 residues long. V lost 5 bases, J lost 5 bases, and 14 bases stayed unmatched.